These 26 T cell receptor beta chains share one sample of origin, sequenced in a study of monozygotic twins with inflammatory bowel disease. Following a re-call of the 5' RACE reads, TCRdb has one entry per CDR3 protein and lacks DNA. The table lists some 300,000 distinct CDR3 sequences. Sequencing used blood. The receptors here all came from a human donor with ulcerative colitis or Crohn's disease, or a healthy co-twin of an affected twin (not recorded which).

V and J are TRBV7-2 and TRBJ2-5; TCRdb's D call of TRBD1 is untestable without DNA. The CDR3 loop spans 15 amino acids. The V gene's germline CDR1 is SGHTA and CDR2 FQGNSA. The CDR3 reads CASSTGGGYQETQYF.

The chain links TRBV20-1 to TRBJ2-7. Germline CDR1 and CDR2: DFQATT and SNEGSKA (reference sequence). This CDR3 is 12 amino acids long. The chain's CDR3 is CSASRRIYEQYF.

The chain is built from TRBV7-2 and TRBJ1-5; TCRdb picks TRBD1, but there is no DNA to check that call. Germline V gene data show CDR1 as SGHTA and CDR2 as FQGNSA. CDR3 length: 13 residues. CDR3 sequence: CASKGEAHQPQHF.

The chain recombines TRBV11-2 with TRBJ2-1; the TCRdb D gene call, TRBD1, has no DNA to confirm it. The germline gives CDR1 SGHAT, CDR2 FQNNGV. There are 18 residues in the CDR3. The CDR3 loop is CASSPRGGSVSSYNEQFF.

The chain employs TRBV7-2 and TRBJ2-5; TCRdb indicates TRBD2, and absent DNA this call remains unverified. This CDR3 is 14 amino acids long. Germline V lookup: CDR1 SGHTA, CDR2 FQGNSA. The CDR3 reads CASRPRLAGYTQYF.

The genes are TRBV5-6 and TRBJ2-7. CDR3 size: 14 residues. The germline V gene has CDR1 SGHDT and CDR2 YYEEEE. CDR3: CASFQTQERYEQYF.

The chain recombines TRBV27 with TRBJ2-1; TCRdb's D call of TRBD2 is untestable without DNA. This CDR3 is built from 16 residues. Germline V gene data show CDR1 as MNHEY and CDR2 as SMNVEV (reference sequence). The CDR3 sequence: CASTPPRGLAVPLRFF.

The chain uses TRBV5-5 and TRBJ1-6; with no DNA, the TCRdb D assignment of TRBD1 cannot be verified. CDR3 length: 14 amino acids. Germline V gene lookup returns CDR1 SGHKS and CDR2 YYEKEE (reference sequence). The CDR3 reads CASSRTSDNSPLHF.

The chain uses TRBV7-2 and TRBJ2-3; TCRdb indicates TRBD1, and absent DNA this call remains unverified. Germline V lookup: CDR1 SGHTA, CDR2 FQGNSA. The CDR3 sequence is 16 residues long. CDR3 sequence reads: CASSLANGGRSDTQYF.

The CDR3 sequence is CASSMTGQAHEQFF. The J gene is TRBJ2-1, the V gene TRBV6-1; TCRdb's D call of TRBD2 is untestable without DNA. The CDR3 spans 14 residues. The germline gives CDR1 MNHNS, CDR2 SASEGT.

The J gene is TRBJ2-2, the V gene TRBV7-9; TCRdb reports TRBD2, a call that lacks DNA to check it against. The CDR3 extends over 15 amino acids. The germline V gene encodes CDR1 SEHNR and CDR2 FQNEAQ (reference sequence). The CDR3 loop reads CASSFRPSGTGELFF.

The J gene is TRBJ2-7, the V gene TRBV12-3 or TRBV12-4. The CDR3 spans 11 residues. The CDR3 is CASSSYSEQYF.

The chain carries TRBV12-3 or TRBV12-4 and TRBJ1-4. The CDR3 extends over 13 amino acids. The CDR3 loop reads CASLLNEGEKLFF.

V usage is TRBV15 and J usage is TRBJ2-7; checking the TCRdb D call of TRBD1 is not possible without DNA. Germline V gene sequence: CDR1 LNHNV, CDR2 YYDKDF (reference sequence). This CDR3 has 16 residues. The CDR3 here is CATSSFPGGGRFEQYF.

The chain joins TRBV6-2 or TRBV6-3 to TRBJ2-5; TCRdb selects TRBD1, and the lack of DNA leaves this call unchecked. From germline, CDR1 is MNHEY and CDR2 SVGEGT. The CDR3 contains 14 residues. The CDR3 is CASEYRGLQETQYF.

The chain joins TRBV27 to TRBJ2-3; TCRdb lists TRBD1, though no DNA is available to test this call. Germline CDR1 and CDR2: MNHEY and SMNVEV (reference sequence). This CDR3 is built from 13 residues. CDR3 loop: CASRTGRTDTQYF.

The rearrangement links TRBV6-1 to TRBJ2-2. The CDR3 runs to 13 residues. Germline V lookup: CDR1 MNHNS, CDR2 SASEGT. CDR3 residues: CASSQGLAGELFF.

This chain joins TRBV20-1 and TRBJ1-5; TCRdb proposes TRBD1, but this gene call is untestable without DNA. The CDR3 spans 14 residues. The germline V gene has CDR1 DFQATT and CDR2 SNEGSKA (reference sequence). CDR3 residues: CSATQGFGNQPQHF.

The gene calls are TRBV4-3 and TRBJ2-2. CDR3 length: 15 amino acids. CDR1 LGHNA and CDR2 YSLEER come from the germline V gene. CDR3 residues: CASSRGYLGTGELFF.

The chain couples TRBV20-1 to TRBJ2-2. CDR3 size: 13 residues. Per the germline V gene, CDR1 is DFQATT and CDR2 is SNEGSKA (reference sequence). This chain's CDR3 is CSARDSSLGELFF.

The V gene is TRBV5-1, the J gene TRBJ2-5; TCRdb returns TRBD2, unconfirmable since there is no DNA. This CDR3 has 15 residues. Looked up from germline, CDR1 is SGHRS and CDR2 is YFSETQ. This chain's CDR3 is CASSLRSSGQETQYF.

This chain joins TRBV5-1 and TRBJ2-3; the TCRdb D gene call, TRBD2, has no DNA to confirm it. This CDR3 spans 15 amino acids. The V gene's germline CDR1 is SGHRS and CDR2 YFSETQ. CDR3 in amino acids: CASRPRGGSSDTQYF.

The chain employs TRBV6-5 and TRBJ1-6. The CDR3 covers 14 residues. Germline assignment: CDR1 MNHEY and CDR2 SVGAGI. This CDR3 reads CASSFRPNNSPLHF.

The chain uses TRBV9 and TRBJ2-2; TCRdb returns TRBD1, unconfirmable since there is no DNA. The germline V gene has CDR1 SGDLS and CDR2 YYNGEE. This CDR3 region has 12 residues. CDR3 sequence: CASSVGGGELFF.

This chain joins TRBV20-1 and TRBJ2-1; with no DNA, the TCRdb D assignment of TRBD1 cannot be verified. This CDR3 region has 11 residues. The germline CDR1 and CDR2 sequences are DFQATT and SNEGSKA (reference sequence). CDR3 residues: CSARGPYEQFF.

The chain links TRBV5-1 to TRBJ2-1; TCRdb's assignment of TRBD1 cannot be checked, as there is no DNA. The germline gives CDR1 SGHRS, CDR2 YFSETQ. The CDR3 loop spans 15 amino acids. The CDR3 sequence is CASSRTGGPYNEQFF.